The entry below describes one T cell receptor (beta chain). Its antigen remains unidentified. Trimming shortened V by 2 bases and J by 4 bases, and 12 bases separated the two germline ends. This CDR3 region has 15 residues. The germline V gene has CDR1 LNHDA and CDR2 SQIVND (reference sequence). Samples with a second dose at about 4 or about 12 weeks were pooled together. Sequenced by immunoSEQ multiplex PCR; TCRdb stores in-frame clones only, minus some. The sample includes tens of thousands of clones, 65% to 85% of them seen just once. These data come from a study of T cell responses to AZD1222 COVID-19 vaccine. Study conclusions and caveats: Repertoire sampling happened only post peak T cell response. The study identified only five or six AZD1222 recipients as seropositive at baseline.

The sequencing used peripheral blood, collected 28 days after the second AZD1222 dose. V usage is TRBV19 and J usage is TRBJ1-5; TRBD1 is a possible D gene (6 bases). The clonotype comes from an adult who received the AZD1222 COVID-19 vaccine. CDR3 sequence: CASSISTGRNQPQHF. Written as DNA, the CDR3 is TGTGCCAGTAGTATATCGACAGGACGAAATCAGCCCCAGCATTTT.